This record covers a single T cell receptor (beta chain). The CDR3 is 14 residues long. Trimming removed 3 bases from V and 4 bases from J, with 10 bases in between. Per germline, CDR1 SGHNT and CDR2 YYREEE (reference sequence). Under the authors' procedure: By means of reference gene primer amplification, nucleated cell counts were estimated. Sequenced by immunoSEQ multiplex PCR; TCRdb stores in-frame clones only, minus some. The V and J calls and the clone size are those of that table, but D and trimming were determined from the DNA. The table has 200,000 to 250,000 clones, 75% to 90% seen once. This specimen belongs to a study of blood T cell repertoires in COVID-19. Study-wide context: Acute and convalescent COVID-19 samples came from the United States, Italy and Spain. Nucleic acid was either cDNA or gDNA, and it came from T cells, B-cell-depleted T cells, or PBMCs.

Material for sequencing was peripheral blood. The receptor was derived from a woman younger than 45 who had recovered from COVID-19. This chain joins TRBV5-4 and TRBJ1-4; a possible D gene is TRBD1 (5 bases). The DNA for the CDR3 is TGTGCCAGCAGCTCTGAGGGACTTAATGAAAAACTGTTTTTT. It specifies CASSSEGLNEKLFF.